This TCR beta chain was recovered during a study of blood T cell repertoires in COVID-19. Study summary: Samples of COVID-19 (acute and convalescent) were obtained from the United States, Italy and Spain.

How the authors handled the data: Nucleated cell number was recorded as an estimate derived from reference gene primer amplification. Sequenced by immunoSEQ multiplex PCR; TCRdb stores in-frame clones only, minus some. That table gives V, J and clone size, and the DNA gave D and trimming. The sample lists some 100,000 clones, around 80% occurring once. V lost 4 bases and J lost 4; bases outside the gene matches: 3. The germline CDR1 and CDR2 sequences are SQVTM and ANQGSEA. The CDR3 spans 12 residues. Sequencing was done on a sample of peripheral blood. The sequence came from a woman of 80 years or more with active or convalescent COVID-19. This chain connects TRBV29-1 to TRBJ1-1; 7 positions match TRBD1. The CDR3 loop reads CSVGDSRTEAFF. The CDR3 nucleotides read TGCAGCGTTGGGGACAGTCGCACTGAAGCTTTCTTT.